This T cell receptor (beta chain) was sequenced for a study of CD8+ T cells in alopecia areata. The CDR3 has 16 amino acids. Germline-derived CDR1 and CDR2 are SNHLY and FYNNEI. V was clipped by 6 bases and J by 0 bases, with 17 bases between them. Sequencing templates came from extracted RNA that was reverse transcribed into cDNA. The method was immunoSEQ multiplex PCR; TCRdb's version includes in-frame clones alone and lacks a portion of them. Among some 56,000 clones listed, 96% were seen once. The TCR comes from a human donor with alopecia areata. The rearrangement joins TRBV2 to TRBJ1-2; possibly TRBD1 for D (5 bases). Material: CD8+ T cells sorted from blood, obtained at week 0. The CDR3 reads CASRKTTVIANYGYTF. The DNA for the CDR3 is TGTGCCAGCAGGAAGACGACAGTCATAGCTAACTATGGCTACACCTTC.